This paragraph covers one TCR beta chain sequence. The antigen is undetermined. The study enrolled patients aged 18 to 65 with newly diagnosed hyperthyroidism of under 2 months' duration. Every diagnosis used clinical symptoms, serum thyroxine and TRAb, thyroid ultrasound and orbital computed tomography. The data stem from a study of T cells in Graves' hyperthyroidism and ophthalmopathy. For the study at large: Pretreatment peripheral blood was obtained at initial diagnosis. Study-wide findings and caveats: Blood also carried most thyroid clonotypes expanded above 0.001.

The length of the CDR3 is 16 residues. CDR1 is DFQATT, CDR2 SNEGSKA, per germline (reference sequence). J was trimmed by 8 bases and V by 3 bases; bases with no gene match: 11. The CDR3 regions of TCR beta were amplified from RNA transcripts. The HTBI set primed first-round TCR CDR3 RT-PCR. Via MiXCR, TCRdb re-called the multiplex PCR reads, giving one row per CDR3 protein. The sample consists of approximately 400,000 distinct CDR3 sequences, approximately 15% of them appearing once. This TCR derives from a man aged 30 to 45 with Graves' hyperthyroidism that later progressed to Graves' ophthalmopathy. Sequences were obtained from blood. This sequence joins TRBV20-1 and TRBJ2-2; 11 nucleotides agree with TRBD2. The CDR3 DNA reads TGCAGTGCTAGTCTCGCTAGCGGGGGGAATTTAGGGGAGCTGTTTTTT. It yields the protein CSASLASGGNLGELFF.